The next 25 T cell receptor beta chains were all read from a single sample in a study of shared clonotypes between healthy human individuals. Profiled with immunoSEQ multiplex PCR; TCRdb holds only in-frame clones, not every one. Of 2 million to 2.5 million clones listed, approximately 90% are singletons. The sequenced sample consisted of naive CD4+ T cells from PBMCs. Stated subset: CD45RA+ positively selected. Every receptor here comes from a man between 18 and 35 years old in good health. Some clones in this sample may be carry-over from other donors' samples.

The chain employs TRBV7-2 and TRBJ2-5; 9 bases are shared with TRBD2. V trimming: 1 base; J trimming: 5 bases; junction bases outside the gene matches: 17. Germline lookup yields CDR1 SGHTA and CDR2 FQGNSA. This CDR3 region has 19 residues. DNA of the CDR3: TGTGCCAGCAGCTTAGGAGGCGGACTAGCGATCCCCCGGAGGGAGACCCAGTACTTC. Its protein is CASSLGGGLAIPRRETQYF.

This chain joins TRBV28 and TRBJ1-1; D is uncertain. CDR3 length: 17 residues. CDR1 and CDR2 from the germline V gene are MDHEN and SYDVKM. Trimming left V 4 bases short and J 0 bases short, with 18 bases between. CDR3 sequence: CASSSPSPGGMNTEAFF. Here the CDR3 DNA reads TGTGCCAGCAGTTCACCATCCCCAGGTGGGATGAACACTGAAGCTTTCTTT. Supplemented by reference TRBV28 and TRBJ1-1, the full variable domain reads DVKVTQSSRYLVKRTGEKVFLECVQDMDHENMFWYRQDPGLGLRLIYFSYDVKMKEKGDIPEGYSVSREKKERFSLILESASTNQTSMYLCASSSPSPGGMNTEAFFGQGTRLTVV.

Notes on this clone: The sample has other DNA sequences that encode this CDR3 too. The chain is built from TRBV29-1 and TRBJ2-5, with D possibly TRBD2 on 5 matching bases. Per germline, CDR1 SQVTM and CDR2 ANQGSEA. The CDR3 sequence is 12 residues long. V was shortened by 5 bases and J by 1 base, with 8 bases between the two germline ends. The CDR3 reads CSVFSGQETQYF. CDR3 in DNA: TGCAGCGTTTTCAGCGGCCAAGAGACCCAGTACTTC.

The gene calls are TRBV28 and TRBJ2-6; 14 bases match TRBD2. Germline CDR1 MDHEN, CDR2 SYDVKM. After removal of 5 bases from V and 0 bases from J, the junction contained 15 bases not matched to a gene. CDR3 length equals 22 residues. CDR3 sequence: CASSHLVLGTSGGHSGANVLTF. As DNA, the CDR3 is TGTGCCAGCAGTCACCTCGTTTTAGGGACTAGCGGGGGACACTCTGGGGCCAACGTCCTGACTTTC. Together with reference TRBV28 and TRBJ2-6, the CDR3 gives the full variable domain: DVKVTQSSRYLVKRTGEKVFLECVQDMDHENMFWYRQDPGLGLRLIYFSYDVKMKEKGDIPEGYSVSREKKERFSLILESASTNQTSMYLCASSHLVLGTSGGHSGANVLTFGAGSRLTVL.

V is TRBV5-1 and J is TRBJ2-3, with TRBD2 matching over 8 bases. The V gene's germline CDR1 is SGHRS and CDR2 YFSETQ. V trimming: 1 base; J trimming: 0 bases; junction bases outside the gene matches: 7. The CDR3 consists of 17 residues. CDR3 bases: TGCGCCAGCAGCTTGAACCCCACTAGCGGAAGCACAGATACGCAGTATTTT. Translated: CASSLNPTSGSTDTQYF.

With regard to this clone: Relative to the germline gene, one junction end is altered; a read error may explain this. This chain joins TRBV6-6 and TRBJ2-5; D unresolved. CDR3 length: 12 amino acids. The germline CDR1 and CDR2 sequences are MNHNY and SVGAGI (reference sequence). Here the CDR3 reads CASRHDQETQYF. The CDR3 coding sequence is TGTGCCAGCAGGCATGACCAGGAGACCCAGTACTTC.

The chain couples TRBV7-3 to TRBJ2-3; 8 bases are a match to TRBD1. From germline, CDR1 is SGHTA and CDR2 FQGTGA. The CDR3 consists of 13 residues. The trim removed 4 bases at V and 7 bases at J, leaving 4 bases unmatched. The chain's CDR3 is CASSYDRGYTQYF. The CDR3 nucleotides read TGTGCCAGCAGCTACGACAGGGGATATACGCAGTATTTT.

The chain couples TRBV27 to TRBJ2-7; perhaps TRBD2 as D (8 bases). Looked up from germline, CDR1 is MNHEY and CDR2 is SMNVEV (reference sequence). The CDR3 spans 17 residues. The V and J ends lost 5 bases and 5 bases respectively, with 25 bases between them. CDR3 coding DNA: TGTGCCAGCAGTAGACCCCCGGGAGGGGGCGCGTCTAACGAGCAGTACTTC. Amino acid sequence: CASSRPPGGGASNEQYF.

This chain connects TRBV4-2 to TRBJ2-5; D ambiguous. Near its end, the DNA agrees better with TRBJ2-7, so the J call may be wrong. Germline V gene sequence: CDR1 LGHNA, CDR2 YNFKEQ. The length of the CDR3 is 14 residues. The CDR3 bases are TGTGCCAGCAGCCAAGACAGGCACTCCTACGAGCAGTACTTC. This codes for CASSQDRHSYEQYF.

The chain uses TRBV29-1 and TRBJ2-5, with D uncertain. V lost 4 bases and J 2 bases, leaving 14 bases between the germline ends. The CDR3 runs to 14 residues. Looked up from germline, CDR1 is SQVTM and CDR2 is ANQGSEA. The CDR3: CSVVGGQHQETQYF. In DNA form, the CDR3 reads TGCAGCGTTGTCGGTGGGCAGCATCAAGAGACCCAGTACTTC.

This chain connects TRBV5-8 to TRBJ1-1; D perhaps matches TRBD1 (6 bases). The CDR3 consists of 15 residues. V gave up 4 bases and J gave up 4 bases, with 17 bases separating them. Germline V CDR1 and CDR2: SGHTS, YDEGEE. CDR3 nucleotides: TGTGCCAGCAGCCCCAAGGACAGCTGGGGCACTGAAGCTTTCTTT. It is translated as CASSPKDSWGTEAFF.

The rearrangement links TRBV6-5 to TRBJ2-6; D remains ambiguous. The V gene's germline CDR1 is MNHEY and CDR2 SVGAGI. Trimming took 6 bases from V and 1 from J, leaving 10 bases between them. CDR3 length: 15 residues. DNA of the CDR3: TGTGCCAGCAGGGCCAGTTTTTCTGGGGCCAACGTCCTGACTTTC. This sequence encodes CASRASFSGANVLTF.

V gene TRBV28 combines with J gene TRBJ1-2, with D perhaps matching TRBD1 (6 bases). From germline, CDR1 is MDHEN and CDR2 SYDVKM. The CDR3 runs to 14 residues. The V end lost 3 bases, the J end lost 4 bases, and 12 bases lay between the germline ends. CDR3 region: CASSLVAGAYGYTF. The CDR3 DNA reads TGTGCCAGCAGTTTGGTGGCAGGGGCCTATGGCTACACCTTC.

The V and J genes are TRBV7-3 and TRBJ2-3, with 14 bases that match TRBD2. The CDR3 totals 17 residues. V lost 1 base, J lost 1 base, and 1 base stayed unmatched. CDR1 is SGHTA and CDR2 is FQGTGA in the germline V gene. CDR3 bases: TGTGCCAGCAGCTTAAGGGGACTAGCGGGAGGCACAGATACGCAGTATTTT. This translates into CASSLRGLAGGTDTQYF. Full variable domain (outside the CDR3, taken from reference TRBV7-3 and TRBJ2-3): GAGVSQTPSNKVTEKGKYVELRCDPISGHTALYWYRQSLGQGPEFLIYFQGTGAADDSGLPNDRFFAVRPEGSVSTLKIQRTERGDSAVYLCASSLRGLAGGTDTQYFGPGTRLTVL.

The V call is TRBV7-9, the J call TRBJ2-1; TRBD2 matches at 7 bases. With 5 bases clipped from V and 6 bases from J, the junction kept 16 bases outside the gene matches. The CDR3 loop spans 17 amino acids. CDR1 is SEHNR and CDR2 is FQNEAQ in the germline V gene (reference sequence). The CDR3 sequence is CASSPPPRLAPSNEQFF. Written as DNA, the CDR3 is TGTGCCAGCAGCCCTCCACCCCGACTAGCTCCGTCCAATGAGCAGTTCTTC.

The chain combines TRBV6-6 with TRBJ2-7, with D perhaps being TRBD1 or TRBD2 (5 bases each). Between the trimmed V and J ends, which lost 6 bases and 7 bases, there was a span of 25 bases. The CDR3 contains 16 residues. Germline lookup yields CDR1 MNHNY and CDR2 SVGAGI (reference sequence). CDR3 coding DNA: TGTGCCAGCAGAGGAATACAGACTGGGGACCCCCTGGAGCAGTACTTC. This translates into CASRGIQTGDPLEQYF.

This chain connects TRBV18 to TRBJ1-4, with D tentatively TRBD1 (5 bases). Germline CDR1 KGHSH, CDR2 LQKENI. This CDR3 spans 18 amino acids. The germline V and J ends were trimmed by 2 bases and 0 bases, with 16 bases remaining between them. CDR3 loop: CASSPFTAGGSTNEKLFF. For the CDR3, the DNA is TGTGCCAGCTCACCATTCACCGCCGGGGGATCAACTAATGAAAAACTGTTTTTT.

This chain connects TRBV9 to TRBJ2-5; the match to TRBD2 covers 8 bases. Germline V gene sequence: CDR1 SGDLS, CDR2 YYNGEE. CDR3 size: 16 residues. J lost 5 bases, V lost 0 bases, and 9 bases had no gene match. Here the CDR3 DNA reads TGTGCCAGCAGCGTAGTCGGGCTAGCGGGCTGGGAGACCCAGTACTTC. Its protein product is CASSVVGLAGWETQYF.

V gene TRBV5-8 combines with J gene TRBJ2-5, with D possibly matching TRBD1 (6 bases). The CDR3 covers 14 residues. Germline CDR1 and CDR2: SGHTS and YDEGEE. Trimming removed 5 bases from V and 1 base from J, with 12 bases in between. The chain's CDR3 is CASSPPQGQETQYF. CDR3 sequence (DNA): TGTGCCAGCAGTCCCCCACAGGGCCAAGAGACCCAGTACTTC.

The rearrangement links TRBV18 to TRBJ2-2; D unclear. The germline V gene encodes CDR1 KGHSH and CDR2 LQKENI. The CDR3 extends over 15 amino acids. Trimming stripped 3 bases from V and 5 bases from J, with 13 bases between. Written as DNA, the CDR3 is TGTGCCAGCTCACCGCAGAGCCTAAAGACCGGGGAGCTGTTTTTT. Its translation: CASSPQSLKTGELFF.

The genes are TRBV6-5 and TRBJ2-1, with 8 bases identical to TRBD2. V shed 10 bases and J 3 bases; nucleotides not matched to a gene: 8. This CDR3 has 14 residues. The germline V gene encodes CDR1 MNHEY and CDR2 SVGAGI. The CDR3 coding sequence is TGTGCCAACTTAACCGGGACTAGCTACAATGAGCAGTTCTTC. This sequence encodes CANLTGTSYNEQFF.

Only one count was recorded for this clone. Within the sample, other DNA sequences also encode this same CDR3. As DNA, the CDR3 is TGTGCCAGCAGCTCGCCGGGGGCCTACGAGCAGTACTTC. Translation: CASSSPGAYEQYF. The chain has TRBV5-5 and TRBJ2-7; D might be TRBD2 (6 bases). Deletions cut 3 bases from V and 2 bases from J, with 9 bases between. Germline V CDR1 and CDR2: SGHKS, YYEKEE (reference sequence). The CDR3 covers 13 residues.

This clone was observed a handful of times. DNA for the CDR3: TGTGCCAGCAGCCCAACTGGAAACACAGATACGCAGTATTTT. The encoded protein is CASSPTGNTDTQYF. V gene TRBV2 combines with J gene TRBJ2-3; no definite D call. Germline V gene lookup returns CDR1 SNHLY and CDR2 FYNNEI. Deletions cut 6 bases from V and 2 bases from J, with 12 bases between. The CDR3 contains 14 residues.

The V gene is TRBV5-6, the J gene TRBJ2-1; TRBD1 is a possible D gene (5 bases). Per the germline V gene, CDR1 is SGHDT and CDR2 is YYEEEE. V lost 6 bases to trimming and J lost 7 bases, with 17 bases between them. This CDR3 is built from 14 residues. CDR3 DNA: TGTGCCAGCATGGGGCCCCCAACGAGGAATGAGCAGTTCTTC. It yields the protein CASMGPPTRNEQFF.

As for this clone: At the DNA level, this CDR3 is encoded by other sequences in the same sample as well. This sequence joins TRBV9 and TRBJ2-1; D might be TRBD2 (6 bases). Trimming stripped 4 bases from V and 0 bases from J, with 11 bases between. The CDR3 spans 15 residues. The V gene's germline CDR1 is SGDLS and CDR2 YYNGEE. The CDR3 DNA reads TGTGCCAGCAGCCCCGGGGGAAGCTCCTACAATGAGCAGTTCTTC. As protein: CASSPGGSSYNEQFF. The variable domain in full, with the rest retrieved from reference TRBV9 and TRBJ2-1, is DSGVTQTPKHLITATGQRVTLRCSPRSGDLSVYWYQQSLDQGLQFLIQYYNGEERAKGNILERFSAQQFPDLHSELNLSSLELGDSALYFCASSPGGSSYNEQFFGPGTRLTVL.